The 17 T cell receptor beta chains below come from one sample, sequenced in a study of human T cells and chemical hapten exposure. From the RACE reads, TCRdb called clonotypes with MiXCR, one entry per CDR3 protein. Among more than 90,000 distinct CDR3 sequences, about an eighth were seen once, and the ten largest hold about 3%. The time point was: patch test 2, 6 weeks after DPC sensitization. Treatment in this sample: therapeutic diphenylcyclopropenone sensitization with weekly scalp DPC. Sequences were derived from whole blood, sampled in connection with sensitization to the hapten diphenylcyclopropenone (DPC). The receptors shown here come from a woman in her forties with alopecia areata. Some clones in this sample may be carry-over from other donors' samples.

This clonotype has at least ten counts. The chain couples TRBV29-1 to TRBJ1-2, with D possibly TRBD1 on 6 matching bases. Trimming shortened V by 7 bases and J by 8 bases, and 17 bases separated the two germline ends. CDR3 length: 12 residues. CDR1 SQVTM and CDR2 ANQGSEA come from the germline V gene. CDR3 nucleotide sequence: TGCAGCGCCGCATCCCCAGGGGAAGGCTACACCTTC. As protein: CSAASPGEGYTF. The whole variable domain, remainder taken from reference TRBV29-1 and TRBJ1-2, is SAVISQKPSRDICQRGTSLTIQCQVDSQVTMMFWYRQQPGQSLTLIATANQGSEATYESGFVIDKFPISRPNLTFSTLTVSNMSPEDSSIYLCSAASPGEGYTFGSGTRLTVV.

The rearrangement uses TRBV5-4 and TRBJ2-1, with D unresolved. Germline CDR1 SGHNT, CDR2 YYREEE (reference sequence). The CDR3 is 12 residues long. The ends were cut back, 5 bases at V and 10 bases at J, with 13 bases in the middle. CDR3 sequence reads: CASSSVFAEQFF. Written as DNA, the CDR3 is TGTGCCAGCAGTTCTGTATTTGCGGAGCAGTTCTTC.

Only a few counts were recorded for this clonotype. The chain combines TRBV6-2 or TRBV6-3 with TRBJ2-7; perhaps TRBD1 as D (6 bases). Trimming left V 6 bases short and J 5 bases short, with 14 bases between. The CDR3 consists of 13 residues. Per the germline V gene, CDR1 is MNHEY and CDR2 is SVGEGT. This CDR3 reads CASRPRQVHEQYF. The CDR3 DNA follows: TGTGCCAGCAGACCCCGACAGGTCCACGAGCAGTACTTC.

In its sample, this clonotype was seen many times. The chain carries TRBV5-1 and TRBJ2-3; 14 nucleotides agree with TRBD2. The CDR3 is made up of 18 amino acids. Germline CDR1 reads SGHRS; CDR2 reads YFSETQ. The ends lost 3 bases at V and 4 bases at J; junction bases unmatched: 10. The CDR3 here is CASSSPGTSGRGADTQYF. As DNA, the CDR3 is TGCGCCAGCAGCTCCCCCGGGACTAGCGGGAGAGGGGCAGATACGCAGTATTTT.

V usage is TRBV7-6 and J usage is TRBJ2-2; D might be TRBD2 (5 bases). Germline assignment: CDR1 SGHVS and CDR2 FNYEAQ. The CDR3 totals 15 residues. The ends were cut back, 5 bases at V and 4 bases at J, with 14 bases in the middle. CDR3 loop: CASSLNQAGTGELFF. The CDR3 nucleotides are TGTGCCAGCAGCCTAAACCAGGCGGGCACCGGGGAGCTGTTTTTT.

The DNA for the CDR3 is TGTGCCAGCAGCTTAGGGACTCGGAATGAGCAGTTCTTC. Translation: CASSLGTRNEQFF. The genes are TRBV11-2 and TRBJ2-1; possibly TRBD2 for D (5 bases). CDR3 length: 13 residues. Germline V gene lookup returns CDR1 SGHAT and CDR2 FQNNGV. Trimming stripped 1 base from V and 7 bases from J, with 8 bases between.

The chain carries TRBV29-1 and TRBJ1-1; no reliable D call. CDR1 is SQVTM, CDR2 ANQGSEA, per germline. Trimming shortened V by 8 bases and J by 5 bases, and 12 bases separated the two germline ends. The CDR3 spans 11 residues. In DNA, the CDR3 is TGCAGCTCCTCCTGGCATACTGAAGCTTTCTTT. Amino acids: CSSSWHTEAFF.

This clonotype was recorded at least ten times. The chain uses TRBV29-1 and TRBJ2-1; D is perhaps TRBD1 (6 bases). Germline CDR1 reads SQVTM; CDR2 reads ANQGSEA. The CDR3 is 12 amino acids. Trimming took off 7 bases at V and 8 bases at J, with 15 bases between the two ends. CDR3 sequence (DNA): TGCAGCGGACGACAGGTTGAATATGAGCAGTTCTTC. Its translation is CSGRQVEYEQFF.

This clonotype appeared many times. The gene calls are TRBV5-1 and TRBJ1-1; no firm D call. Between the trimmed V and J ends, which lost 1 base and 2 bases, there was a span of 9 bases. The length of the CDR3 is 14 residues. CDR1 is SGHRS, CDR2 YFSETQ, per germline. The chain's CDR3 is CASSLPEINTEAFF. CDR3 bases: TGCGCCAGCAGCTTGCCCGAAATAAACACTGAAGCTTTCTTT. The full variable domain, rest sourced from reference TRBV5-1 and TRBJ1-1, is KAGVTQTPRYLIKTRGQQVTLSCSPISGHRSVSWYQQTPGQGLQFLFEYFSETQRNKGNFPGRFSGRQFSNSRSEMNVSTLELGDSALYLCASSLPEINTEAFFGQGTRLTVV.

This clonotype was counted a few times. J is TRBJ1-1 and V is TRBV7-2; D is unclear. V was shortened by 6 bases and J by 3 bases, with 5 bases between the two germline ends. The CDR3 consists of 11 residues. CDR1 is SGHTA, CDR2 FQGNSA, per germline. CDR3 DNA sequence: TGTGCCAGCAGATTCCACACTGAAGCTTTCTTT. Its translation is CASRFHTEAFF.

The genes are TRBV29-1 and TRBJ2-7; D assignment may be TRBD1 or TRBD2 (5 bases each). CDR3 length: 14 amino acids. V was clipped by 5 bases and J by 4 bases, with 18 bases between them. Looked up from germline, CDR1 is SQVTM and CDR2 is ANQGSEA. CDR3 nucleotide sequence: TGCAGCGTTCGGGGACGGGGTAAATGGTACGAGCAGTACTTC. Amino acid sequence: CSVRGRGKWYEQYF.

The table lists this clonotype with many counts. CDR3: CASSRNNGDTEAFF. The DNA for the CDR3 is TGTGCCAGCAGCCGAAACAACGGGGACACTGAAGCTTTCTTT. The chain recombines TRBV7-3 with TRBJ1-1; D uncertain. Trimming shortened V by 5 bases and J by 3 bases, and 13 bases separated the two germline ends. There are 14 residues in the CDR3. The germline gives CDR1 SGHTA, CDR2 FQGTGA.

Ten or more counts support this clonotype. This chain joins TRBV15 and TRBJ2-1; tentatively, D is TRBD1 (5 bases). The V and J ends lost 5 bases and 12 bases respectively, with 17 bases between them. Germline CDR1 and CDR2: LNHNV and YYDKDF (reference sequence). The CDR3 is 13 amino acids. The CDR3 sequence is CATSPPPQGGQFF. The DNA of the CDR3 is TGTGCCACCAGCCCGCCCCCTCAGGGTGGGCAGTTCTTC.

This clonotype was counted many times. An end of the junction differs from the germline gene, which may be a read error. The chain is built from TRBV27 and TRBJ2-6; TRBD2 matches 8 bases. Germline V gives CDR1 MNHEY, CDR2 SMNVEV (reference sequence). CDR3 length equals 15 residues. The CDR3 loop is CASSKTARGANVLTF. The CDR3 bases are TGTGCCAGCAGTAAGACAGCGCGGGGGGCCAACGTCCTGACCTTC.

The table lists this clonotype with a few counts. The chain employs TRBV6-2 or TRBV6-3 and TRBJ1-1; 9 bases are shared with TRBD1. The J segment lost 1 base and the V segment lost 6 bases, leaving 9 bases of the junction unmatched. There are 16 residues in the CDR3. The V gene's germline CDR1 is MNHEY and CDR2 SVGEGT. CDR3 protein: CASSPRTGARNTEAFF. In DNA form, the CDR3 reads TGTGCCAGCAGCCCCAGGACAGGGGCTAGGAACACTGAAGCTTTCTTT.

The chain recombines TRBV5-5 with TRBJ2-3; 8 nucleotides agree with TRBD1. Trimming removed 0 bases from V and 3 bases from J; junction bases left unmatched: 3. The CDR3 length is 15 residues. Germline loops: CDR1 SGHKS, CDR2 YYEKEE (reference sequence). In DNA form, the CDR3 reads TGTGCCAGCAGCTTGGGGACAGGGAGGACAGATACGCAGTATTTT. Amino acids: CASSLGTGRTDTQYF.

The V gene is TRBV29-1, the J gene TRBJ2-7; D uncertain. V was pared by 2 bases and J by 0 bases, with 14 bases between. CDR1 and CDR2 from the germline V gene are SQVTM and ANQGSEA. The CDR3 covers 15 residues. The CDR3 here is CSVEFPDSRSYEQYF. The CDR3 coding sequence is TGCAGCGTTGAATTTCCAGACTCCCGCTCCTACGAGCAGTACTTC.